This entry features one T cell receptor beta chain sequence. This entry belongs to a study of blood T cell repertoires in COVID-19. Study summary: In each case, the material was cDNA or gDNA derived from T cells, B-cell-depleted T cells, or PBMCs.

Seattle participants joined during active infection and were tracked over time. Here immunoSEQ multiplex PCR was the method, and the copy in TCRdb shows in-frame clones only, minus some. The sample gives about 250,000 clones, 86% of which show up once; approximately 5.5% is in the top ten. Sample: peripheral blood. The sequence derives from a woman aged 80 or over with COVID-19, enrolled during active disease.

This CDR3 reads CASSLRGNGGYTF. The DNA of the CDR3 is TGTGCCAGCAGTTTACGGGGGAACGGTGGCTACACCTTC. The chain couples TRBV27 to TRBJ1-2, with D perhaps matching TRBD1 (5 bases). With 2 bases removed from V and 7 bases from J, the gap between germline ends came to 11 bases. The germline V gene encodes CDR1 MNHEY and CDR2 SMNVEV (reference sequence). This CDR3 is 13 amino acids long.